The 14 T cell receptor beta chains below come from one sample, sequenced in a study of early T cells in non-severe SARS-CoV-2 infection. TCRdb analysed the 5' RACE reads with MiXCR anew, one entry per CDR3 protein. The sample lists about 50,000 distinct CDR3 sequences; roughly 9.3% were seen once. Sequencing used whole blood. The receptors shown here come from an adult who was a healthcare worker with PCR-confirmed SARS-CoV-2 infection or an uninfected control (not recorded which).

CDR3 nucleotide sequence: TGTGCCAGCAGTTTCCCACCCCATAGCGGGAGTATGTATTTT. It is translated as CASSFPPHSGSMYF. This chain links TRBV28 with TRBJ2-3, with TRBD2 identical over 9 bases. Germline CDR1 reads MDHEN; CDR2 reads SYDVKM. CDR3 size: 14 residues. The V segment lost 3 bases and the J segment 14 bases; nucleotides outside the gene matches: 12.

The chain carries TRBV5-4 and TRBJ2-3; D not certain. With 4 bases removed from V and 0 bases from J, the gap between germline ends came to 12 bases. CDR1 is SGHNT and CDR2 is YYREEE in the germline V gene (reference sequence). The CDR3 runs to 15 residues. The CDR3: CASSPVHESTDTQYF. CDR3 coding DNA: TGTGCCAGCAGCCCCGTTCACGAGAGCACAGATACGCAGTATTTT.

The table lists this clonotype with many counts. The gene calls are TRBV28 and TRBJ2-7, with TRBD2 as a possible D gene (5 bases). The CDR3 contains 12 residues. CDR1 and CDR2 from the germline V gene are MDHEN and SYDVKM. With 6 bases removed from V and 1 base from J, the gap between germline ends came to 7 bases. The CDR3 spells CASRRGSYEQYF. The DNA for the CDR3 is TGTGCCAGCAGACGGGGATCCTACGAGCAGTACTTC.

This clonotype was observed at least ten times. The V call is TRBV4-2, the J call TRBJ2-3; 9 bases agree with TRBD2. Germline CDR1 is LGHNA and CDR2 is YNFKEQ. This CDR3 spans 17 amino acids. V was clipped by 4 bases and J by 1 base; unmatched bases: 9. The CDR3 DNA is TGTGCCAGCAGCCCAGAGGGCGGGAGGGCCGGCACAGATACGCAGTATTTT. Its protein product is CASSPEGGRAGTDTQYF.

This clonotype was counted only a few times. This sequence joins TRBV19 and TRBJ2-6, with a weak D call TRBD2 (5 bases). Germline V lookup: CDR1 LNHDA, CDR2 SQIVND (reference sequence). The CDR3 is made up of 17 amino acids. With 3 bases removed from V and 2 bases from J, the gap between germline ends came to 14 bases. The chain's CDR3 is CASSISGNHAGANVLTF. The CDR3 DNA reads as TGTGCCAGTAGTATTTCCGGGAACCATGCTGGGGCCAACGTCCTGACTTTC.

The chain combines TRBV11-2 with TRBJ2-3; the match to TRBD2 covers 10 bases. V dropped 4 bases and J dropped 2; count of bases not matched to a gene: 6. CDR1 is SGHAT and CDR2 is FQNNGV in the germline V gene. CDR3 length: 16 amino acids. As DNA, the CDR3 is TGTGCCAGCAGCTCTAGAGCGGGAGGGTCCACAGATACGCAGTATTTT. Amino acids: CASSSRAGGSTDTQYF.

In its sample, this clonotype was seen many times. The chain carries TRBV10-3 and TRBJ2-3, with 13 bases fitting TRBD2. The CDR3 extends over 18 amino acids. CDR1 and CDR2 (germline): ENHRY, SYGVKD. J was trimmed by 1 base and V by 3 bases; bases with no gene match: 7. As DNA, the CDR3 is TGTGCCATCAGTGATCGGGGGACTAGCGGGACGGGCACAGATACGCAGTATTTT. Translation: CAISDRGTSGTGTDTQYF.

This clonotype was seen repeatedly, ten times or more. This chain links TRBV29-1 with TRBJ2-1; TRBD2 aligns across 13 bases. The CDR3 totals 14 residues. With 7 bases clipped from V and 6 bases from J, the junction kept 6 bases outside the gene matches. Germline V gives CDR1 SQVTM, CDR2 ANQGSEA. The CDR3 here is CSAGGTSGTNEQFF. The CDR3 DNA reads TGCAGCGCCGGCGGGACTAGCGGGACCAATGAGCAGTTCTTC.

In this sample, this clonotype turned up many times. The chain combines TRBV5-1 with TRBJ2-1; no reliable D call. Germline values: CDR1 SGHRS, CDR2 YFSETQ. The CDR3 spans 15 residues. Trimming removed 4 bases from V and 5 bases from J, with 16 bases in between. The CDR3 DNA is TGCGCCAGCAGCCCTTGGTCAATGTCCCACAATGAGCAGTTCTTC. Protein sequence: CASSPWSMSHNEQFF. Filled out from reference TRBV5-1 and TRBJ2-1, the complete variable domain reads KAGVTQTPRYLIKTRGQQVTLSCSPISGHRSVSWYQQTPGQGLQFLFEYFSETQRNKGNFPGRFSGRQFSNSRSEMNVSTLELGDSALYLCASSPWSMSHNEQFFGPGTRLTVL.

This clonotype was seen ten or more times. The J gene is TRBJ2-2, the V gene TRBV6-5, with D perhaps matching TRBD1 (5 bases). The CDR3 consists of 16 residues. Germline CDR1 and CDR2: MNHEY and SVGAGI. V lost 5 bases and J 4 bases, leaving 17 bases between the germline ends. In DNA form, the CDR3 reads TGTGCCAGCAGTCACCGGCCCAGGGTGAGCACCGGGGAGCTGTTTTTT. Its translation: CASSHRPRVSTGELFF.

The CDR3 nucleotides read TGTGCCAGCAGTCCTGGAGGCTTGTCACAAGAGACCCAGTACTTC. Translation: CASSPGGLSQETQYF. The rearrangement links TRBV28 to TRBJ2-5, with a weak D call TRBD2 (5 bases). This CDR3 comprises 15 residues. Germline lookup yields CDR1 MDHEN and CDR2 SYDVKM. V dropped 5 bases and J dropped 2 bases, with 15 bases sitting between them. Looking up the rest from reference TRBV28 and TRBJ2-5 gives the full variable domain: DVKVTQSSRYLVKRTGEKVFLECVQDMDHENMFWYRQDPGLGLRLIYFSYDVKMKEKGDIPEGYSVSREKKERFSLILESASTNQTSMYLCASSPGGLSQETQYFGPGTRLLVL.

The J gene is TRBJ2-3, the V gene TRBV29-1; D is undetermined. The length of the CDR3 is 11 residues. Germline loops: CDR1 SQVTM, CDR2 ANQGSEA. V lost 6 bases, J lost 3 bases, and 7 bases lay in between. In DNA, the CDR3 is TGCAGCGTCCGGGTTACAGATACGCAGTATTTT. Its translation is CSVRVTDTQYF.

This chain links TRBV5-5 with TRBJ1-2; no clear D. The CDR3 sequence is 14 residues long. In germline, CDR1 is SGHKS, CDR2 YYEKEE (reference sequence). Trimming cost V 0 bases and J 2 bases, with 8 bases left between them. DNA for the CDR3: TGTGCCAGCAGCTTGGAACGACTGAACTATGGCTACACCTTC. Translating it yields CASSLERLNYGYTF.

V and J are TRBV7-9 and TRBJ2-1; 10 nucleotides line up with TRBD1. The V gene's germline CDR1 is SEHNR and CDR2 FQNEAQ (reference sequence). The trim removed 5 bases at V and 8 bases at J, leaving 9 bases unmatched. This CDR3 comprises 15 residues. The CDR3 loop reads CASSATGGVTHEQFF. For the CDR3, the DNA is TGTGCCAGCAGCGCGACAGGGGGCGTGACCCATGAGCAGTTCTTC.